The subject of this entry is one TCR beta chain. Time point defined: persistent/refractory GD, antithyroid drugs over 5 years with positive TRAb. After RNA was extracted from PBMCs, the TCR library was made from it. Losses at the gene ends were 6 bases for V and 5 bases for J; bases not matched to a gene: 5. Germline CDR1 and CDR2: DFQATT and SNEGSKA (reference sequence). There are 12 residues in the CDR3. This sample is part of a study of regulatory T cells in long-lasting Graves disease. With iRepertoire HTBI primers and Arm-PCR of CDR3 regions, TCR beta libraries were built. In the authors' workflow: From all samples, identification returned 14 TRBJ and under 75 TRBV segments. TCRdb redid the calling of the multiplex PCR reads with MiXCR, one entry per CDR3 protein. These V and J calls are TCRdb output, not the study's own analysis. The data contain around 460,000 distinct CDR3 sequences, around a fifth of them singletons.

This sample comprised peripheral blood mononuclear cells (PBMCs), obtained when the disease was refractory, from a patient treated with antithyroid drugs. This TCR came from a female donor with Graves disease. The chain recombines TRBV20-1 with TRBJ2-5, with 8 bases aligning to TRBD1. CDR3 in DNA: TGCAGTGCACTACAGGGGGTTGAGACCCAGTACTTC. Amino acid sequence: CSALQGVETQYF.